Each of the 29 T cell receptor beta chains below was sequenced from the same sample in a study of T cell repertoires in cytomegalovirus infection. For these receptors, no antigen is known. TCRdb itself ran the reads through MiXCR, one entry per CDR3 protein. Here the sample spans hundreds of thousands of distinct CDR3 sequences, around a third being singletons. This specimen was cultured PBMCs, taken from culture after CMV antigen stimulation. These receptors were obtained from a human donor in good health (CMV status not recorded). Some clones in this sample may be carry-over from other donors' samples.

The V gene is TRBV6-6, the J gene TRBJ2-3; 9 bases map to TRBD1. Trimming cost V 6 bases and J 6 bases; bases outside gene matches: 10. Germline CDR1 reads MNHNY; CDR2 reads SVGAGI (reference sequence). The CDR3 has 15 amino acids. The CDR3 DNA is TGTGCCAGCAGCCTGGGACAGGGTTTATTGGATACGCAGTATTTT. Amino acid sequence: CASSLGQGLLDTQYF.

The genes are TRBV9 and TRBJ2-1, with 13 nucleotides matching TRBD2. This CDR3 region has 16 residues. J gave up 7 bases and V 4 bases, and 8 bases lay outside the gene matches. Germline lookup yields CDR1 SGDLS and CDR2 YYNGEE. Here the CDR3 reads CASSPRTSGSMNEQFF. CDR3 in DNA: TGTGCCAGCAGCCCCCGGACTAGCGGGAGTATGAATGAGCAGTTCTTC.

In DNA form, the CDR3 reads TGCAGTGCTAGAGGCCCTACAGGGGGCTTAAGTCAGCCCCAGCATTTT. This translates into CSARGPTGGLSQPQHF. The gene calls are TRBV20-1 and TRBJ1-5; 9 nucleotides line up with TRBD1. CDR3 size: 16 residues. Germline V lookup: CDR1 DFQATT, CDR2 SNEGSKA (reference sequence). The V segment lost 1 base and the J segment 6 bases; nucleotides outside the gene matches: 10.

Ten or more counts support this clonotype. J is TRBJ1-4 and V is TRBV7-8; D remains unclear. The CDR3 is 14 residues long. The germline V and J ends were trimmed by 0 bases and 6 bases, with 8 bases remaining between them. CDR1 is SGHVS and CDR2 is FQNEAQ in the germline V gene. The CDR3 here is CASSLAGSDEKLFF. The DNA of the CDR3 is TGTGCCAGCAGCTTAGCAGGGTCCGATGAAAAACTGTTTTTT. Full variable domain (remainder filled in from reference TRBV7-8 and TRBJ1-4): GAGVSQSPRYKVAKRGQDVALRCDPISGHVSLFWYQQALGQGPEFLTYFQNEAQLDKSGLPSDRFFAERPEGSVSTLKIQRTQQEDSAVYLCASSLAGSDEKLFFGSGTQLSVL.

The V call is TRBV12-3 or TRBV12-4, the J call TRBJ1-5, with 9 nucleotides matching TRBD1. The CDR3 contains 13 residues. Losses at the gene ends were 4 bases for V and 9 bases for J; bases not matched to a gene: 4. This chain's CDR3 is CASSSIQGAPQHF. Written as DNA, the CDR3 is TGTGCCAGCAGTTCGATACAGGGGGCGCCCCAGCATTTT.

The chain has TRBV20-1 and TRBJ2-7; perhaps TRBD1 as D (6 bases). V lost 3 bases and J 3 bases, leaving 9 bases between the germline ends. CDR3 length equals 12 residues. The germline V gene encodes CDR1 DFQATT and CDR2 SNEGSKA (reference sequence). CDR3 residues: CSARGAGYEQYF. CDR3 in DNA: TGCAGTGCTAGGGGGGCAGGCTACGAGCAGTACTTC.

The genes are TRBV20-1 and TRBJ2-3, with 9 bases matching TRBD2. V dropped 2 bases and J dropped 2; count of bases not matched to a gene: 2. In germline, CDR1 is DFQATT, CDR2 SNEGSKA (reference sequence). The CDR3 extends over 14 amino acids. This CDR3 is CSARLAGTTDTQYF. CDR3 bases: TGCAGTGCTAGACTAGCGGGGACCACAGATACGCAGTATTTT.

This clonotype has ten or more counts. V usage is TRBV7-2 and J usage is TRBJ2-1; a possible D gene is TRBD2 (6 bases). V lost 5 bases, J lost 4 bases, and 18 bases lay in between. Germline CDR1 and CDR2: SGHTA and FQGNSA. The CDR3 runs to 16 residues. Written as DNA, the CDR3 is TGTGCCAGCAGCCCCCGGAGCCAGCGGGTGTACAATGAGCAGTTCTTC. Its translation: CASSPRSQRVYNEQFF. The full variable domain, with the rest looked up from reference TRBV7-2 and TRBJ2-1, is GAGVSQSPSNKVTEKGKDVELRCDPISGHTALYWYRQSLGQGLEFLIYFQGNSAPDKSGLPSDRFSAERTGGSVSTLTIQRTQQEDSAVYLCASSPRSQRVYNEQFFGPGTRLTVL.

This clonotype was seen a few times. This chain joins TRBV7-9 and TRBJ2-5; 10 bases map to TRBD1. Per germline, CDR1 SEHNR and CDR2 FQNEAQ (reference sequence). Trimming removed 4 bases from V and 0 bases from J; junction bases left unmatched: 5. The CDR3 loop spans 16 amino acids. For the CDR3, the DNA is TGTGCCAGCAGCTCCTGGACAGGGGGAGACCAAGAGACCCAGTACTTC. Translation: CASSSWTGGDQETQYF.

This clonotype has just a few counts. V usage is TRBV7-9 and J usage is TRBJ2-5; D may be TRBD2 (5 bases). The V gene lost 6 bases and the J gene lost 2 bases, with 16 bases spanning the gap. Germline CDR1 is SEHNR and CDR2 is FQNEAQ (reference sequence). The CDR3 is 15 amino acids. The CDR3 region is CASRNQRANQETQYF. CDR3 in DNA: TGTGCCAGCAGAAACCAGAGGGCCAATCAAGAGACCCAGTACTTC.

The sample holds many counts of this clonotype. A read error may account for a junction end that differs from germline. The rearrangement links TRBV7-2 to TRBJ2-3; 9 bases line up with TRBD2. The length of the CDR3 is 15 residues. Germline-derived CDR1 and CDR2 are SGHTA and FQGNSA. The DNA of the CDR3 is TGTGCCAGCAGCCTAGCGGGATTTAGCACAGATACGCAGTATTTT. It specifies CASSLAGFSTDTQYF.

This clonotype turned up a few times. The V call is TRBV6-1, the J call TRBJ1-2, with a possible D match to TRBD1 (5 bases). The CDR3 is 14 amino acids. Trimming took 7 bases from V and 7 from J, leaving 19 bases between them. Germline values: CDR1 MNHNS, CDR2 SASEGT. The CDR3, as DNA: TGTGCCAGCAAGGCCAGTGCGGGGGTGCGTGGCTACACCTTC. It encodes CASKASAGVRGYTF.

This clonotype was counted between two and nine times. This chain links TRBV4-1 with TRBJ2-2; D not certain. The CDR3 has 14 residues. V shed 2 bases and J shed 5 bases, with 9 bases lying between them. Germline lookup yields CDR1 MGHRA and CDR2 YSYEKL. CDR3 coding DNA: TGCGCCAGCAGCCAACTCTGGCTGACCGGGGAGCTGTTTTTT. Translated: CASSQLWLTGELFF.

Concerning this clonotype itself: A junction end diverges from the germline sequence, so it may reflect a read error. The V gene is TRBV9, the J gene TRBJ2-7; TRBD1 might be the D (5 bases). CDR1 is SGDLS, CDR2 YYNGEE, per germline. This CDR3 is 14 amino acids long. CDR3 coding DNA: TGCGCCAGCAGCGTAGTGGCAGGGTTCGGCGAGCAGTACTTC. Protein: CASSVVAGFGEQYF. Combining the CDR3 with reference TRBV9 and TRBJ2-7 gives the whole variable domain DSGVTQTPKHLITATGQRVTLRCSPRSGDLSVYWYQQSLDQGLQFLIQYYNGEERAKGNILERFSAQQFPDLHSELNLSSLELGDSALYFCASSVVAGFGEQYFGPGTRLTVT.

V gene TRBV5-1 combines with J gene TRBJ2-6; D is unresolved. With 2 bases removed from V and 0 bases from J, the gap between germline ends came to 12 bases. Looked up from germline, CDR1 is SGHRS and CDR2 is YFSETQ. There are 17 residues in the CDR3. CDR3 nucleotides: TGCGCCAGCAGCTTTGGACCCCGGGTCTCTGGGGCCAACGTCCTGACTTTC. As protein: CASSFGPRVSGANVLTF.

The chain couples TRBV7-2 to TRBJ2-5, with 7 bases fitting TRBD2. The CDR3 length is 16 residues. V was pared by 0 bases and J by 3 bases, with 7 bases of the junction left unmatched. From germline, CDR1 is SGHTA and CDR2 FQGNSA. CDR3 in DNA: TGTGCCAGCAGCTTAGCGCTGGGGAGGGGCGAAGAGACCCAGTACTTC. It translates to CASSLALGRGEETQYF.

This clonotype was seen a few times. V gene TRBV12-3 or TRBV12-4 combines with J gene TRBJ1-2, with 7 positions matching TRBD1. The J segment lost 4 bases and the V segment lost 6 bases, leaving 14 bases of the junction unmatched. This CDR3 contains 16 residues. The CDR3 DNA sequence: TGTGCCAGCAGCCCAGGGGCACACAGGGGCGCCTATGGCTACACCTTC. Amino acids: CASSPGAHRGAYGYTF.

The chain is built from TRBV7-9 and TRBJ1-2; a possible D gene is TRBD1 (5 bases). CDR3 length: 16 residues. Germline V lookup: CDR1 SEHNR, CDR2 FQNEAQ (reference sequence). V dropped 8 bases and J dropped 3 bases, with 22 bases sitting between them. CDR3 nucleotide sequence: TGTGCCAGCGAAATTATCCCGGGGCCGATCGACTATGGCTACACCTTC. Translated: CASEIIPGPIDYGYTF.

The J gene is TRBJ1-2, the V gene TRBV7-2; 7 bases match TRBD1. V was pared by 3 bases and J by 5 bases, with 9 bases of the junction left unmatched. Germline values: CDR1 SGHTA, CDR2 FQGNSA. The CDR3 has 15 residues. The DNA of the CDR3 is TGTGCCAGCAGCTTGAGATGGACAGGAGTATATGGCTACACCTTC. It yields the protein CASSLRWTGVYGYTF.

This sequence joins TRBV10-2 and TRBJ1-3; D unresolved. The CDR3 extends over 16 amino acids. CDR1 WSHSY and CDR2 SAAADI come from the germline V gene. V was pared by 5 bases and J by 0 bases, with 14 bases between. The CDR3 sequence is CASSSHLGGSGNTIYF. The CDR3 DNA follows: TGCGCCAGCAGTTCACATCTGGGCGGCTCTGGAAACACCATATATTTT.

The chain carries TRBV7-2 and TRBJ2-7; D remains unclear. V gave up 3 bases and J gave up 4 bases, with 10 bases separating them. The germline V gene has CDR1 SGHTA and CDR2 FQGNSA. The CDR3 has 13 amino acids. CDR3 nucleotide sequence: TGTGCCAGCAGCTTCTCGAACGGGTACGAGCAGTACTTC. It codes for CASSFSNGYEQYF.

This clonotype occurred a few times. The V gene is TRBV6-1, the J gene TRBJ1-4; unclear D gene. From germline, CDR1 is MNHNS and CDR2 SASEGT. This CDR3 is built from 14 residues. The ends were cut back, 5 bases at V and 0 bases at J, with 7 bases in the middle. In nucleotides, the CDR3 is TGTGCCAGCAGTATTGGCCCAACTAATGAAAAACTGTTTTTT. This encodes CASSIGPTNEKLFF.

The chain uses TRBV19 and TRBJ2-1; 8 bases align to TRBD2. The CDR3 runs to 16 residues. Germline assignment: CDR1 LNHDA and CDR2 SQIVND (reference sequence). Trimming took 5 bases from V and 4 from J; bases not matched to a gene: 10. In DNA, the CDR3 is TGTGCCAGTAGTGACCGACTAGCGCTGGGGTACAATGAGCAGTTCTTC. Translated, it gives CASSDRLALGYNEQFF.

This sequence joins TRBV6-1 and TRBJ2-3; 9 bases agree with TRBD2. Unmatched junction bases numbered 3, after V lost 4 bases and J lost 1 base. From germline, CDR1 is MNHNS and CDR2 SASEGT. The CDR3 has 15 amino acids. CDR3 region: CASSVLAGGTDTQYF. The CDR3 DNA follows: TGTGCCAGCAGTGTTTTAGCGGGGGGCACAGATACGCAGTATTTT.

This clonotype was detected only a few times. V and J are TRBV6-2 or TRBV6-3 and TRBJ2-6; no clear D gene. This CDR3 region has 15 residues. Germline lookup yields CDR1 MNHEY and CDR2 SVGEGT. Deletions cut 5 bases from V and 3 bases from J, with 11 bases between. The CDR3 region has the DNA TGTGCCAGCAGTCGTGTCCCCTTTGGGGCCAACGTCCTGACTTTC. Protein: CASSRVPFGANVLTF.

The sample holds a few counts of this clonotype. This chain uses TRBV7-9 with TRBJ2-3; 7 positions agree with TRBD2. This CDR3 contains 16 residues. The V segment lost 5 bases and the J segment 2 bases; nucleotides outside the gene matches: 10. Germline CDR1 SEHNR, CDR2 FQNEAQ (reference sequence). The CDR3 bases are TGTGCCAGCAGCCACAACCGAGCGGGACCCACAGATACGCAGTATTTT. It encodes CASSHNRAGPTDTQYF.

The V and J genes are TRBV7-2 and TRBJ2-2; TRBD2 might be the D (6 bases). The germline gives CDR1 SGHTA, CDR2 FQGNSA. The CDR3 totals 15 residues. Trimming took 5 bases from V and 5 from J, leaving 15 bases between them. In nucleotides, the CDR3 is TGTGCCAGCAGCGCCTGGAGGGCCCGGACCGGGGAGCTGTTTTTT. This encodes CASSAWRARTGELFF.

At least ten counts were recorded for this clonotype. The rearrangement joins TRBV7-2 to TRBJ2-7; D uncertain. The CDR3 has 13 amino acids. CDR1 is SGHTA, CDR2 FQGNSA, per germline. The V end was cut by 5 bases, the J end by 0 bases, with 8 bases between. Here the CDR3 reads CASSPSYSYEQYF. The CDR3 DNA follows: TGTGCCAGCAGCCCGTCGTACTCCTACGAGCAGTACTTC.

This chain joins TRBV5-5 and TRBJ2-1, with TRBD2 identical over 12 bases. The CDR3 is made up of 15 amino acids. Germline CDR1 and CDR2: SGHKS and YYEKEE (reference sequence). Trimming took 3 bases from V and 8 from J; bases not matched to a gene: 6. The CDR3 DNA reads as TGTGCCAGCAGCTCCGGGACTAGCGGGTCCGATGAGCAGTTCTTC. Amino acid sequence: CASSSGTSGSDEQFF.